This T cell receptor beta chain was captured by sequencing in a study of cytomegalovirus exposure and HLA in healthy donors. Concerning this clone: As yet, its antigen is unknown.

The PCR used 60 Vbeta and 13 Jbeta primers. TCRdb keeps only in-frame clones here, not all; method: immunoSEQ multiplex PCR. Across about 42,000 clones, the top ten clones capture approximately 1.4% of the sample. With V trimmed by 3 bases and J by 2 bases, 17 bases remained unmatched. Germline V gene data show CDR1 as SGHTA and CDR2 as FQGNSA. The CDR3 runs 19 residues. General study results and limits: Reportedly, HLA-A and HLA-B alleles of most subjects were accurately predicted from TCR beta. In vitro data verified a few CMV-associated chains as specific for CMV antigens.

The sequencing sample was made of PBMCs. V is TRBV7-2 and J is TRBJ2-7; the match to TRBD2 covers 9 bases. The clonotype originates from a man aged 25-45 years in good health and CMV-seronegative. CDR3 DNA: TGTGCCAGCAGCTTTAAGGAGTCTCCTAGCGGGATTACCCCCTACGAGCAGTACTTC. This translates into CASSFKESPSGITPYEQYF.